This T cell receptor (beta chain) was observed in a study of Ad26.COV2.S vaccination and SARS-CoV-2 variants. Findings and caveats of the study: Measurement of non-spike TCR breadth gave similar results in vaccine and placebo recipients.

Assay: immunoSEQ multiplex PCR; the TCRdb copy retains only in-frame clones and omits some. The profile shows 120,000 to 150,000 clones, around 86% of them singletons. Germline CDR1 reads KGHSH; CDR2 reads LQKENI. V shed 6 bases and J shed 4 bases, with 17 bases lying between them. CDR3 length: 15 residues. This clone was observed a few times. What it recognizes is unknown. The genes are TRBV18 and TRBJ2-3, with D perhaps given as TRBD1 or TRBD2 (5 bases each). This sample comprised peripheral blood, obtained after recovery from COVID-19. This TCR was sampled from a human donor who had recovered from COVID-19. CDR3 coding DNA: TGTGCCAGCTCTCCCGGGGTGGGGCGCCCAGATACGCAGTATTTT. Its translation is CASSPGVGRPDTQYF.